One and the same sample provided the 23 T cell receptor beta chains below, sequenced in a study of T-cell memory formation after mild COVID-19. Via MiXCR, TCRdb re-called the 5' RACE reads, giving one row per CDR3 protein. The data show roughly 600,000 distinct CDR3 sequences, over 15% seen once. Sequenced input: PBMCs or a T cell subset sorted from them (not recorded which). The origin of the receptors is an adult woman who had mild COVID-19 (a few samples of this study predate the infection). Cell type and time point are not known.

The gene calls are TRBV29-1 and TRBJ2-5, with unresolved D. Trimming stripped 7 bases from V and 5 bases from J, with 11 bases between. Per the germline V gene, CDR1 is SQVTM and CDR2 is ANQGSEA. CDR3 length equals 11 residues. CDR3 nucleotides: TGCAGCGGAGTATCATGGGAGACCCAGTACTTC. It is translated as CSGVSWETQYF.

This clonotype showed up many times. Compared with germline, one end of the junction differs, possibly owing to a read error. J is TRBJ2-7 and V is TRBV5-5; possible D gene TRBD2, 5 bases. Germline CDR1 and CDR2: SGHKS and YYEKEE (reference sequence). This CDR3 spans 12 amino acids. Written as DNA, the CDR3 is TGTGCCAGCAGCGTCGCGGCGGGTTTTCTCGACTTC. As protein: CASSVAAGFLDF.

This clonotype turned up a few times. This rearrangement joins TRBV29-1 to TRBJ2-1, with D possibly matching TRBD2 (5 bases). Looked up from germline, CDR1 is SQVTM and CDR2 is ANQGSEA. The CDR3 covers 15 residues. V was cut by 5 bases and J by 0 bases, with 14 bases left in between. The CDR3 DNA is TGCAGCGTTCGCCCGGGGTGGAGCTCCTACAATGAGCAGTTCTTC. Protein sequence: CSVRPGWSSYNEQFF.

This clonotype was detected only a few times. This chain uses TRBV5-1 with TRBJ1-2; D is uncertain. CDR3 size: 13 residues. Germline loops: CDR1 SGHRS, CDR2 YFSETQ. Trimming left V 4 bases short and J 6 bases short, with 13 bases between. CDR3 DNA sequence: TGCGCCAGCAGCCGGGAGGCGTCTGATGGCTACACCTTC. Translated: CASSREASDGYTF.

The chain links TRBV29-1 to TRBJ2-6, with no clear D. Germline V lookup: CDR1 SQVTM, CDR2 ANQGSEA. Trimming pared 5 bases from V and 0 bases from J, leaving 8 bases between. This CDR3 spans 14 amino acids. The CDR3 nucleotides read TGCAGCGTTAATAGCATCTCTGGGGCCAACGTCCTGACTTTC. Amino acid sequence: CSVNSISGANVLTF.

V and J are TRBV18 and TRBJ2-5; 8 positions match TRBD1. Trimming removed 2 bases from V and 0 bases from J; junction bases left unmatched: 11. CDR1 is KGHSH and CDR2 is LQKENI in the germline V gene. CDR3 size: 18 residues. CDR3 amino acids: CASSPEGTGGGYQETQYF. CDR3 nucleotides: TGTGCCAGCTCACCAGAGGGGACAGGCGGCGGGTACCAAGAGACCCAGTACTTC.

The chain combines TRBV5-1 with TRBJ2-3, with 7 bases lining up with TRBD1. CDR3 length equals 14 residues. V lost 7 bases, J lost 2 bases, and 7 bases stayed unmatched. The germline V gene encodes CDR1 SGHRS and CDR2 YFSETQ. CDR3 nucleotide sequence: TGCGCCAGCTTAGGGGACAGCGTCACAGATACGCAGTATTTT. Protein sequence: CASLGDSVTDTQYF.

This clonotype was picked up a small number of times. CDR3 region: CASSLGAKVTEAFF. The CDR3 DNA reads as TGTGCCAGCAGCTTAGGGGCTAAGGTCACTGAAGCTTTCTTT. V gene TRBV5-6 combines with J gene TRBJ1-1; weak D call: TRBD1 (5 bases). Trimming pared 2 bases from V and 4 bases from J, leaving 12 bases between. The CDR3 is made up of 14 amino acids. Germline V gene sequence: CDR1 SGHDT, CDR2 YYEEEE.

The V call is TRBV18, the J call TRBJ1-1; TRBD1 aligns across 10 bases. CDR1 and CDR2 (germline): KGHSH, LQKENI. This CDR3 is 15 amino acids long. The V gene end was trimmed by 3 bases and the J gene end by 2 bases; junction bases not matched to a gene: 3. This CDR3 reads CASSPSTGGNTEAFF. CDR3 bases: TGTGCCAGCTCACCTTCGACAGGGGGCAACACTGAAGCTTTCTTT.

This clonotype was seen a handful of times. CDR3 DNA: TGCAGTGCTAGTCCCGGGAGCCTGTCCTACGAGCAGTACTTC. This translates into CSASPGSLSYEQYF. The chain carries TRBV20-1 and TRBJ2-7; a weak D match, TRBD2 (6 bases). V shed 3 bases and J shed 1 base, with 13 bases lying between them. Germline V lookup: CDR1 DFQATT, CDR2 SNEGSKA (reference sequence). CDR3 length equals 14 residues.

The chain carries TRBV6-9 and TRBJ2-5; 8 bases line up with TRBD1. The V and J ends lost 6 bases and 3 bases, in that order; junction bases with no gene match: 12. The CDR3 is 16 amino acids. Germline CDR1 MNHGY, CDR2 SVAAGI. The CDR3, as DNA: TGTGCCAGCAGCCACCCCCGGACAGGGATTAAAGAGACCCAGTACTTC. This encodes CASSHPRTGIKETQYF.

V and J are TRBV7-8 and TRBJ2-7; the D gene could be TRBD1 or TRBD2 (7 bases each). Germline V gives CDR1 SGHVS, CDR2 FQNEAQ. This CDR3 has 15 amino acids. Trimming pared 4 bases from V and 4 bases from J, leaving 17 bases between. The CDR3, as DNA: TGTGCCAGCAGCTCTCCTCGGGGGGACAGATACGAGCAGTACTTC. It codes for CASSSPRGDRYEQYF.

This clonotype was detected only a few times. The rearrangement joins TRBV21-1 to TRBJ2-1; the DNA was not used to check the table's D call, TRBD2. TRBV21-1 is an annotated pseudogene. This CDR3 region has 14 residues. The CDR3 is CASRLTSNYNEQFF. CDR3 in DNA: TGTGCCAGCAGACTGACTAGCAATTACAATGAGCAGTTCTTC.

The chain employs TRBV3-1 and TRBJ2-2; 7 nucleotides match TRBD1. Germline lookup yields CDR1 LGHDT and CDR2 YNNKEL (reference sequence). The CDR3 contains 16 residues. With V trimmed by 1 base and J by 0 bases, 2 bases remained unmatched. Here the CDR3 DNA reads TGTGCCAGCAGCCAAGGGACAGGAACGAACACCGGGGAGCTGTTTTTT. Translated: CASSQGTGTNTGELFF.

The chain links TRBV30 to TRBJ2-7, with a tentative D call TRBD1 (5 bases). Germline assignment: CDR1 GTSNPN and CDR2 SVGIG (reference sequence). The V end lost 5 bases, the J end lost 0 bases, and 14 bases lay between the germline ends. The CDR3 is 14 residues long. This CDR3 is CAWSEQVSSYEQYF. CDR3 DNA: TGTGCCTGGTCGGAACAGGTTAGCTCCTACGAGCAGTACTTC.

This clonotype was observed a few times. The chain joins TRBV7-9 to TRBJ2-3; 7 bases align to TRBD1. Germline V CDR1 and CDR2: SEHNR, FQNEAQ (reference sequence). J gave up 6 bases and V 5 bases, and 2 bases lay outside the gene matches. This CDR3 has 12 amino acids. In DNA, the CDR3 is TGTGCCAGCAGCGCCAGGGGGGATACGCAGTATTTT. It translates to CASSARGDTQYF.

This clonotype occurred a few times. J is TRBJ2-5 and V is TRBV12-3 or TRBV12-4; D gene ambiguous. V lost 7 bases and J 5 bases, leaving 20 bases between the germline ends. This CDR3 has 15 amino acids. In DNA form, the CDR3 reads TGTGCCAGCACCATCCACGGTAGGCTGACGGAGACCCAGTACTTC. Translated: CASTIHGRLTETQYF.

The sample holds a few counts of this clonotype. J is TRBJ1-5 and V is TRBV24-1, with no clear D. Germline CDR1 reads KGHDR; CDR2 reads SFDVKD. The CDR3 extends over 16 amino acids. Trimming took off 2 bases at V and 6 bases at J, with 16 bases between the two ends. In DNA form, the CDR3 reads TGTGCCACCAGTGATTCGAGACCTGGTTGGGGTCAGCCCCAGCATTTT. This translates into CATSDSRPGWGQPQHF.

Concerning this clonotype: Its ends do not fully match the called genes, so a read error is possible. The chain employs TRBV7-9 and TRBJ1-1, with TRBD1 matching 7 bases. The germline gives CDR1 SEHNR, CDR2 FQNEAQ (reference sequence). The CDR3 extends over 15 amino acids. The CDR3 DNA reads TGTGCCAGCAGCCACGATCTGACAGGGAACGCTGAAGCTTTCTTT. Residues: CASSHDLTGNAEAFF. The full variable domain, its missing parts supplied by reference TRBV7-9 and TRBJ1-1, is DTGVSQNPRHKITKRGQNVTFRCDPISEHNRLYWYRQTLGQGPEFLTYFQNEAQLEKSRLLSDRFSAERPKGSFSTLEIQRTEQGDSAMYLCASSHDLTGNAEAFFGQGTRLTVV.

This chain links TRBV12-3 or TRBV12-4 with TRBJ2-5, with D unresolved. V lost 5 bases and J lost 5, with 18 bases in between. CDR3 size: 15 residues. The CDR3 loop reads CASSPQVAHRETQYF. The CDR3 nucleotides read TGTGCCAGCAGTCCGCAGGTAGCCCACCGGGAGACCCAGTACTTC.

The CDR3 DNA sequence: TGCAGCGTTAGCGACCTAGCGGGGGAGACCGGGGAGCTGTTTTTT. Protein: CSVSDLAGETGELFF. The chain is built from TRBV29-1 and TRBJ2-2; 10 positions agree with TRBD2. The germline V gene encodes CDR1 SQVTM and CDR2 ANQGSEA. The V segment lost 5 bases and the J segment 5 bases; nucleotides outside the gene matches: 8. There are 15 residues in the CDR3.

The chain couples TRBV11-2 to TRBJ1-2; no reliable D call. CDR3 size: 17 residues. Germline V lookup: CDR1 SGHAT, CDR2 FQNNGV. With 0 bases removed from V and 4 bases from J, the gap between germline ends came to 18 bases. As DNA, the CDR3 is TGTGCCAGCAGCTTAGATCGGGGTACATCTGAAGGCTATGGCTACACCTTC. It yields the protein CASSLDRGTSEGYGYTF.

The chain joins TRBV18 to TRBJ2-3; 7 bases agree with TRBD1. The CDR3 contains 15 residues. V trimming: 0 bases; J trimming: 3 bases; junction bases outside the gene matches: 3. Germline CDR1 reads KGHSH; CDR2 reads LQKENI. CDR3 amino acids: CASSPPWTGTDTQYF. Written as DNA, the CDR3 is TGTGCCAGCTCACCACCTTGGACAGGTACAGATACGCAGTATTTT.